The sequence of this TCR beta chain was determined in a study of blood T cell repertoires in COVID-19. Across the whole study: Acute and convalescent COVID-19 specimens originated in the United States, Italy and Spain.

Ages ranged from about 18 to 89 years, with residence in more than 20 US areas. How the authors handled the data: Estimation of nucleated cell counts was performed using reference gene primer amplification. Clones were read by immunoSEQ multiplex PCR, and TCRdb kept only the in-frame ones, dropping some. V and J calls and clone size follow that table, whereas D and trimming were derived from the DNA. The sample carries roughly 280,000 clones, over 80% recorded once. The sequenced sample consisted of PBMCs or T cells enriched from blood (not recorded which). This clonotype originated in a woman aged 25-40 years with acute COVID-19.

In DNA, the CDR3 is TGTGCCAGCAGCGCACGACAGTCCTACGAGCAGTACTTC. This sequence encodes CASSARQSYEQYF. This rearrangement joins TRBV11-3 to TRBJ2-7; possibly TRBD1 for D (5 bases). Germline loops: CDR1 SGHNT, CDR2 YENEEA. CDR3 length equals 13 residues. V lost 5 bases and J lost 1, with 9 bases in between.